One sample yielded the 20 T cell receptor beta chains listed below, sequenced in a study of T-cell memory formation after mild COVID-19. MiXCR, run by TCRdb on the 5' RACE reads, gives a single entry per CDR3 protein. The table shows about 270,000 distinct CDR3 sequences, with roughly 18% occurring only once. Sequencing used PBMCs or a T cell subset sorted from them (not recorded which). The receptors derive from a man aged 18-30 years who had mild COVID-19 (a few samples of this study predate the infection). Cell type and time point are not known.

CDR3 sequence reads: CASSREVGSGANVLTF. The CDR3 DNA reads as TGCGCCAGCAGCCGGGAGGTGGGCTCTGGGGCCAACGTCCTGACTTTC. This chain connects TRBV4-3 to TRBJ2-6; a weak D match, TRBD2 (6 bases). Germline CDR1 and CDR2: LGHNA and YSLEER. The CDR3 has 16 amino acids. V was pared by 4 bases and J by 0 bases, with 10 bases between.

The V and J genes are TRBV5-1 and TRBJ2-2, with D perhaps matching TRBD1 (7 bases). Germline V CDR1 and CDR2: SGHRS, YFSETQ. The CDR3 extends over 16 amino acids. V lost 4 bases to trimming and J lost 3 bases, with 16 bases between them. In DNA, the CDR3 is TGCGCCAGCAGCATCCCAGGGGGGCTCCACACCGGGGAGCTGTTTTTT. It translates to CASSIPGGLHTGELFF.

This clonotype was observed at least ten times. CDR3 DNA: TGTGCCAGCAGTTACCGGGATTCACCCCTCCACTTT. Its translation: CASSYRDSPLHF. The genes are TRBV6-2 or TRBV6-3 and TRBJ1-6, with unresolved D. Looked up from germline, CDR1 is MNHEY and CDR2 is SVGEGT. The V end lost 2 bases, the J end lost 8 bases, and 4 bases lay between the germline ends. The CDR3 consists of 12 residues.

This clonotype was recorded a few times. V and J are TRBV14 and TRBJ2-1; D is ambiguous. The CDR3 length is 15 residues. V was cut by 1 base and J by 8 bases, with 15 bases left in between. Germline-derived CDR1 and CDR2 are SGHDN and FVKESK. The CDR3: CASSQGAVDWDEQFF. The CDR3 DNA sequence: TGTGCCAGCAGCCAAGGGGCCGTGGATTGGGATGAGCAGTTCTTC. The full variable domain, in which reference TRBV14 and TRBJ2-1 provide the parts outside the CDR3, is EAGVTQFPSHSVIEKGQTVTLRCDPISGHDNLYWYRRVMGKEIKFLLHFVKESKQDESGMPNNRFLAERTGGTYSTLKVQPAELEDSGVYFCASSQGAVDWDEQFFGPGTRLTVL.

The J gene is TRBJ2-5, the V gene TRBV9, with D possibly being TRBD1 or TRBD2 (5 bases each). CDR1 and CDR2 (germline): SGDLS, YYNGEE. The length of the CDR3 is 15 residues. Between the trimmed V and J ends, which lost 3 bases and 2 bases, there was a span of 14 bases. CDR3 bases: TGTGCCAGCAGCGCGGGGCTACTAAATCAAGAGACCCAGTACTTC. It codes for CASSAGLLNQETQYF.

V usage is TRBV7-9 and J usage is TRBJ2-3; a weak D match, TRBD2 (7 bases). The CDR3 has 15 amino acids. Germline V gene data show CDR1 as SEHNR and CDR2 as FQNEAQ (reference sequence). Trimming shortened V by 2 bases and J by 4 bases, and 13 bases separated the two germline ends. The CDR3 nucleotides are TGTGCCAGCAGCTTATGGGGGGGCCGGGCAGATACGCAGTATTTT. Encoded protein: CASSLWGGRADTQYF.

The V and J genes are TRBV7-8 and TRBJ2-2, with TRBD2 matching over 7 bases. Germline loops: CDR1 SGHVS, CDR2 FQNEAQ. The ends lost 5 bases at V and 6 bases at J; junction bases unmatched: 12. This CDR3 is built from 16 residues. CDR3 amino acids: CASSHRLAQGAGELFF. The DNA for the CDR3 is TGTGCCAGCAGCCATCGACTAGCTCAAGGGGCCGGGGAGCTGTTTTTT.

This clonotype was picked up a small number of times. The chain employs TRBV20-1 and TRBJ1-6, with D unclear. CDR1 and CDR2 (germline): DFQATT, SNEGSKA (reference sequence). Trimming took 0 bases from V and 9 from J, leaving 9 bases between them. There are 13 residues in the CDR3. CDR3 nucleotide sequence: TGCAGTGCTAGAGATACCAGCCCTTCACCCCTCCACTTT. Amino acids: CSARDTSPSPLHF.

The chain combines TRBV7-6 with TRBJ1-5; unclear D gene. Trimming left V 2 bases short and J 5 bases short, with 4 bases between. This CDR3 has 12 amino acids. The germline CDR1 and CDR2 sequences are SGHVS and FNYEAQ. This chain's CDR3 is CASSLPDQPQHF. Written as DNA, the CDR3 is TGTGCCAGCAGCTTACCCGATCAGCCCCAGCATTTT.

V and J are TRBV19 and TRBJ1-5; D unclear. CDR1 is LNHDA and CDR2 is SQIVND in the germline V gene (reference sequence). V was trimmed by 6 bases and J by 7 bases, leaving 19 bases between them. The CDR3 contains 15 residues. The CDR3 bases are TGTGCCAGTAGCCAAGACCCCCCGGTCACCCAGCCCCAGCATTTT. Translation gives CASSQDPPVTQPQHF. The full variable domain, in which reference TRBV19 and TRBJ1-5 provide the parts outside the CDR3, is DGGITQSPKYLFRKEGQNVTLSCEQNLNHDAMYWYRQDPGQGLRLIYYSQIVNDFQKGDIAEGYSVSREKKESFPLTVTSAQKNPTAFYLCASSQDPPVTQPQHFGDGTRLSIL.

The V gene is TRBV9, the J gene TRBJ2-1, with 8 bases that match TRBD2. The CDR3 runs to 16 residues. The germline V gene has CDR1 SGDLS and CDR2 YYNGEE. After removal of 0 bases from V and 7 bases from J, the junction contained 9 bases not matched to a gene. The CDR3, as DNA: TGTGCCAGCAGCGTAGCGGGGGGGCCGTCGATAAATGAGCAGTTCTTC. Its translation: CASSVAGGPSINEQFF.

This clonotype was found many times. The chain joins TRBV5-1 to TRBJ2-3; unclear D gene. The germline gives CDR1 SGHRS, CDR2 YFSETQ. Trimming cost V 0 bases and J 2 bases, with 7 bases left between them. CDR3 length: 14 amino acids. As DNA, the CDR3 is TGCGCCAGCAGCTTGGTAGGAGCCACAGATACGCAGTATTTT. Translating gives CASSLVGATDTQYF. Using reference TRBV5-1 and TRBJ2-3 for the parts outside the CDR3, the full variable domain is KAGVTQTPRYLIKTRGQQVTLSCSPISGHRSVSWYQQTPGQGLQFLFEYFSETQRNKGNFPGRFSGRQFSNSRSEMNVSTLELGDSALYLCASSLVGATDTQYFGPGTRLTVL.

This clonotype was found many times. The chain is built from TRBV7-2 and TRBJ1-5; no definite D call. CDR3 length equals 15 residues. Trimming stripped 4 bases from V and 0 bases from J, with 10 bases between. The germline V gene encodes CDR1 SGHTA and CDR2 FQGNSA. CDR3 bases: TGTGCCAGCAGCTGGTATCGCGTTAGCAATCAGCCCCAGCATTTT. Its protein is CASSWYRVSNQPQHF.

This clonotype came up a few times. The rearrangement uses TRBV10-3 and TRBJ1-5, with D unclear. Looked up from germline, CDR1 is ENHRY and CDR2 is SYGVKD. With 3 bases removed from V and 4 bases from J, the gap between germline ends came to 4 bases. The CDR3 consists of 12 residues. CDR3 in amino acids: CAISDRNQPQHF. The CDR3 DNA is TGTGCCATCAGTGACCGGAATCAGCCCCAGCATTTT.

The rearrangement links TRBV7-3 to TRBJ2-1; no firm D call. V lost 1 base, J lost 7 bases, and 11 bases lay in between. Germline CDR1 SGHTA, CDR2 FQGTGA. This CDR3 has 14 amino acids. The CDR3 reads CASSLNPGYNEQFF. DNA of the CDR3: TGTGCCAGCAGCTTAAACCCCGGGTATAATGAGCAGTTCTTC.

The sample holds a few counts of this clonotype. This chain links TRBV24-1 with TRBJ2-3; TRBD1 matches at 11 bases. V shed 3 bases and J 6 bases; nucleotides not matched to a gene: 4. Germline V gene lookup returns CDR1 KGHDR and CDR2 SFDVKD. The CDR3 runs to 15 residues. In DNA, the CDR3 is TGTGCCACCAGTGATCCGGGACAGGGGGTTGATACGCAGTATTTT. Protein: CATSDPGQGVDTQYF.

Of note for this clonotype: Likely a read error: the CDR3 ends without its conserved phenylalanine or tryptophan. It is unclear where the CDR3 begins or ends on the DNA, so no DNA is shown, and the CDR3 is as TCRdb lists it. J is TRBJ1-1 and V is TRBV29-1. Germline CDR1 reads SQVTM; CDR2 reads ANQGSEA. Termini included, the CDR3 measures 8 amino acids. The CDR3 loop reads CSVEGRPI.

This clonotype was detected many times. The chain combines TRBV6-6 with TRBJ2-7; TRBD2 is a possible D gene (6 bases). The V and J ends lost 2 bases and 0 bases respectively, with 14 bases between them. The CDR3 is made up of 16 amino acids. Germline loops: CDR1 MNHNY, CDR2 SVGAGI (reference sequence). CDR3 protein: CASSYLRRGSSYEQYF. CDR3 in DNA: TGTGCCAGCAGTTACCTAAGGCGGGGCAGCTCCTACGAGCAGTACTTC.

This clonotype has at least ten counts. The CDR3 is CASSFLAGHNEQFF. The CDR3, as DNA: TGTGCCAGCAGTTTTCTAGCGGGGCACAATGAGCAGTTCTTC. The chain links TRBV6-2 or TRBV6-3 to TRBJ2-1; 9 nucleotides line up with TRBD2. In germline, CDR1 is MNHEY, CDR2 SVGEGT. CDR3 length: 14 residues. V gave up 4 bases and J gave up 5 bases; unmatched junction bases: 3.

The chain is built from TRBV29-1 and TRBJ2-3; TRBD2 matches 8 bases. The CDR3 extends over 12 amino acids. Germline V gene sequence: CDR1 SQVTM, CDR2 ANQGSEA. The ends lost 4 bases at V and 5 bases at J; junction bases unmatched: 2. The CDR3, as DNA: TGCAGCGTTGTCGGGGGGGGAGATACGCAGTATTTT. The encoded protein is CSVVGGGDTQYF.